The 16 T cell receptor beta chains below come from one sample, sequenced in a study of T-cell reconstitution after alpha-beta-depleted transplantation in children. Preparation of the TCRbeta library involved a method that used unique molecular identifiers. A single record per CDR3 protein comes from TCRdb applying MiXCR to the PCR reads. The table includes about 500,000 distinct CDR3 sequences, about 33% detected once. The starting material was PBMCs from the stem cell graft donor, obtained from the stem cell graft. Source of these receptors: a human donor who donated a stem cell graft to a child with aplastic anemia.

V usage is TRBV18 and J usage is TRBJ2-1, with 7 bases lining up with TRBD1. The germline V gene encodes CDR1 KGHSH and CDR2 LQKENI. Trimming took 4 bases from V and 4 from J; bases not matched to a gene: 10. The CDR3 runs 16 residues. CDR3 sequence reads: CASSQIRDRLYNEQFF. The CDR3 region has the DNA TGTGCCAGCTCACAGATCCGGGACAGATTATACAATGAGCAGTTCTTC.

The chain carries TRBV5-4 and TRBJ1-2; TRBD1 matches at 7 bases. The V gene's germline CDR1 is SGHNT and CDR2 YYREEE (reference sequence). V lost 7 bases and J lost 2; bases outside the gene matches: 5. There are 13 residues in the CDR3. In DNA, the CDR3 is TGTGCCAGCGGCGGACAGGACAACTATGGCTACACCTTC. Translated: CASGGQDNYGYTF.

V is TRBV7-2 and J is TRBJ2-3, with 7 bases fitting TRBD2. Germline V lookup: CDR1 SGHTA, CDR2 FQGNSA. This CDR3 comprises 15 residues. After removal of 0 bases from V and 4 bases from J, the junction contained 4 bases not matched to a gene. For the CDR3, the DNA is TGTGCCAGCAGCTTAGCGAAGCGGGAAGCAGATACGCAGTATTTT. Translated, it gives CASSLAKREADTQYF. The full variable domain, its missing parts supplied by reference TRBV7-2 and TRBJ2-3, is GAGVSQSPSNKVTEKGKDVELRCDPISGHTALYWYRQSLGQGLEFLIYFQGNSAPDKSGLPSDRFSAERTGGSVSTLTIQRTQQEDSAVYLCASSLAKREADTQYFGPGTRLTVL.

The chain links TRBV9 to TRBJ2-5; the D call may be TRBD1 or TRBD2 (5 bases each). Germline values: CDR1 SGDLS, CDR2 YYNGEE. This CDR3 comprises 14 residues. V lost 0 bases, J lost 5 bases, and 11 bases lay in between. The CDR3: CASSVAGRGETQYF. For the CDR3, the DNA is TGTGCCAGCAGCGTAGCAGGGAGAGGGGAGACCCAGTACTTC.

This clonotype has just a few counts. The chain has TRBV6-1 and TRBJ2-3; 14 bases match TRBD2. The CDR3 has 17 residues. V shed 3 bases and J 2 bases; nucleotides not matched to a gene: 4. Germline CDR1 is MNHNS and CDR2 is SASEGT. The CDR3 DNA is TGTGCCAGCAGTGACGGACTAGCGGGAGGACTCACAGATACGCAGTATTTT. Protein sequence: CASSDGLAGGLTDTQYF.

In this sample, this clonotype turned up a few times. The genes are TRBV12-3 or TRBV12-4 and TRBJ1-2; no clear D gene. CDR3 size: 13 residues. The V end lost 3 bases, the J end lost 2 bases, and 7 bases lay between the germline ends. CDR3 sequence (DNA): TGTGCCAGCAGTTTCGACGGAAACTATGGCTACACCTTC. The encoded protein is CASSFDGNYGYTF.

This clonotype was seen many times. The gene calls are TRBV18 and TRBJ2-7; possible D gene TRBD2, 5 bases. The germline V gene has CDR1 KGHSH and CDR2 LQKENI. Deletions cut 4 bases from V and 6 bases from J, with 16 bases between. The CDR3 has 14 residues. CDR3 in amino acids: CASSRETGESEQYV. CDR3 sequence (DNA): TGTGCCAGCTCACGAGAAACCGGGGAATCCGAGCAGTACGTC.

The J gene is TRBJ2-3, the V gene TRBV7-9; perhaps TRBD1 as D (7 bases). The germline CDR1 and CDR2 sequences are SEHNR and FQNEAQ (reference sequence). V lost 3 bases to trimming and J lost 2 bases, with 15 bases between them. CDR3 size: 16 residues. CDR3 sequence reads: CASSLRRDSPTDTQYF. The CDR3 coding sequence is TGTGCCAGCAGCTTGAGGAGGGACAGTCCCACAGATACGCAGTATTTT.

This chain uses TRBV15 with TRBJ2-3, with D unclear. Germline V gene data show CDR1 as LNHNV and CDR2 as YYDKDF (reference sequence). Trimming removed 0 bases from V and 2 bases from J, with 0 bases in between. The CDR3 is 12 residues long. Here the CDR3 DNA reads TGTGCCACCAGCAGAGACACAGATACGCAGTATTTT. As protein: CATSRDTDTQYF.

The gene calls are TRBV18 and TRBJ2-3; TRBD2 agrees at 8 bases. The CDR3 runs 16 residues. With 6 bases clipped from V and 2 bases from J, the junction kept 10 bases outside the gene matches. Per germline, CDR1 KGHSH and CDR2 LQKENI. The CDR3 spells CASSQSSGSNTDTQYF. CDR3 nucleotides: TGTGCCAGCTCCCAGTCAAGCGGGAGTAACACAGATACGCAGTATTTT.

This clonotype was detected only a few times. The V and J genes are TRBV12-3 or TRBV12-4 and TRBJ2-2, with a weak D call TRBD2 (5 bases). The CDR3 covers 15 residues. The V and J ends lost 5 bases and 3 bases respectively, with 13 bases between them. CDR3 sequence reads: CASSPRGADTGELFF. The CDR3 DNA follows: TGTGCCAGCAGTCCCCGGGGAGCCGACACCGGGGAGCTGTTTTTT.

This clonotype was found a few times. The chain is built from TRBV15 and TRBJ2-5; unclear D gene. V lost 5 bases, J lost 1 base, and 14 bases lay in between. The CDR3 is 15 amino acids. Germline V lookup: CDR1 LNHNV, CDR2 YYDKDF (reference sequence). The CDR3 region is CATSSQNAIQETQYF. In DNA form, the CDR3 reads TGTGCCACCAGCTCACAAAACGCTATCCAAGAGACCCAGTACTTC.

This clonotype was counted only a few times. The chain has TRBV12-3 or TRBV12-4 and TRBJ2-7, with D tentatively TRBD1 (6 bases). The CDR3 consists of 13 residues. The V and J ends lost 5 bases and 0 bases respectively, with 8 bases between them. This CDR3 is CASSRQDSYEQYF. CDR3 nucleotides: TGTGCCAGCAGTAGACAGGACTCCTACGAGCAGTACTTC.

The V call is TRBV5-6, the J call TRBJ2-5, with D possibly being TRBD1 (6 bases). Trimming left V 5 bases short and J 12 bases short, with 35 bases between. This CDR3 is built from 18 residues. Germline CDR1 reads SGHDT; CDR2 reads YYEEEE. The CDR3 nucleotides are TGTGCCAGCAGGGGCAGACAGGACTTTCTCCATTACCCCGACTCAGAGTACTTC. It specifies CASRGRQDFLHYPDSEYF. The full variable domain, rest sourced from reference TRBV5-6 and TRBJ2-5, is DAGVTQSPTHLIKTRGQQVTLRCSPKSGHDTVSWYQQALGQGPQFIFQYYEEEERQRGNFPDRFSGHQFPNYSSELNVNALLLGDSALYLCASRGRQDFLHYPDSEYFGPGTRLLVL.

The chain combines TRBV7-2 with TRBJ2-3; a weak D match, TRBD1 (6 bases). The CDR3 extends over 15 amino acids. Germline CDR1 SGHTA, CDR2 FQGNSA. The V and J ends lost 5 bases and 1 base respectively, with 13 bases between them. The CDR3 loop reads CASSPWGQGTDTQYF. The CDR3 nucleotides read TGTGCCAGCAGCCCCTGGGGGCAGGGCACAGATACGCAGTATTTT.

This sequence joins TRBV6-5 and TRBJ2-7, with 7 bases lining up with TRBD1. With V trimmed by 5 bases and J by 0 bases, 4 bases remained unmatched. The CDR3 length is 14 residues. Germline CDR1 and CDR2: MNHEY and SVGAGI. DNA of the CDR3: TGTGCCAGCAGTACTCGGGACAGCTCCTACGAGCAGTACTTC. Protein: CASSTRDSSYEQYF.